Presented here are 18 T cell receptor beta chains from one specimen sequenced in a study of cytotoxic CD8 clonotypes in ibrutinib-treated CLL. Data came from immunoSEQ multiplex PCR; TCRdb stores just in-frame clones and leaves some out. The sample records 49,000 or so clones, around half being singletons. Sequenced material: PBMCs, taken after 12 months of ibrutinib treatment. The origin of the receptors is a human donor with chronic lymphocytic leukemia.

This clone was picked up one time. The CDR3 loop reads CASSLSRQNTEAFF. The CDR3 nucleotides read TGTGCCAGCAGTTTATCACGGCAGAACACTGAAGCTTTCTTT. The chain employs TRBV28 and TRBJ1-1; no firm D call. This CDR3 region has 14 residues. V shed 1 base and J shed 1 base, with 7 bases lying between them. Germline CDR1 MDHEN, CDR2 SYDVKM.

This clone was seen once. The chain combines TRBV11-2 with TRBJ2-2; TRBD1 is a possible D gene (5 bases). Germline V CDR1 and CDR2: SGHAT, FQNNGV. Trimming took 2 bases from V and 6 from J, leaving 16 bases between them. CDR3 length: 16 residues. CDR3 in amino acids: CASSLRTGRSSGELFF. The CDR3 coding sequence is TGTGCCAGCAGCTTACGAACAGGTCGCTCGTCCGGGGAGCTGTTTTTT.

The chain employs TRBV7-2 and TRBJ2-5; D unclear. V gave up 2 bases and J gave up 5 bases, with 15 bases separating them. The length of the CDR3 is 15 residues. Germline lookup yields CDR1 SGHTA and CDR2 FQGNSA. This CDR3 is CASSLQPSTEETQYF. DNA of the CDR3: TGTGCCAGCAGCTTACAACCTTCCACTGAGGAGACCCAGTACTTC.

The table lists this clone with many counts. The chain links TRBV5-4 to TRBJ1-2; D gene ambiguous. CDR3 length equals 13 residues. Germline V gene lookup returns CDR1 SGHNT and CDR2 YYREEE (reference sequence). Trimming left V 2 bases short and J 2 bases short, with 7 bases between. The CDR3 DNA is TGTGCCAGCAGCTTAGACGGGAACTATGGCTACACCTTC. Amino acid sequence: CASSLDGNYGYTF.

Worth noting for this clone: In the same sample, other DNA sequences code for this CDR3. The V gene is TRBV7-2, the J gene TRBJ1-4; TRBD1 agrees at 8 bases. With V trimmed by 5 bases and J by 2 bases, 4 bases remained unmatched. The germline CDR1 and CDR2 sequences are SGHTA and FQGNSA. The CDR3 is 15 residues long. CDR3: CASSLQGATNEKLFF. DNA of the CDR3: TGTGCCAGCAGCCTCCAGGGGGCCACTAATGAAAAACTGTTTTTT.

In DNA form, the CDR3 reads TGTGCCAGCAGCTTAGTTGGCGCTAGCGGGACCGGGGAGCTGTTTTTT. It is translated as CASSLVGASGTGELFF. The chain uses TRBV7-8 and TRBJ2-2, with 8 nucleotides matching TRBD2. The junction had 6 bases not matched to a gene; V was cut back by 1 base and J by 5 bases. In germline, CDR1 is SGHVS, CDR2 FQNEAQ. The CDR3 is 16 amino acids.

This clone was seen a single time. This chain joins TRBV29-1 and TRBJ2-7, with 7 bases lining up with TRBD1. Germline values: CDR1 SQVTM, CDR2 ANQGSEA. The CDR3 consists of 11 residues. Trimming removed 7 bases from V and 5 bases from J; junction bases left unmatched: 5. The CDR3 nucleotides read TGCAGCGGTAGGACAGGCCACGAGCAGTACTTC. Amino acid sequence: CSGRTGHEQYF.

The chain links TRBV27 to TRBJ2-1; TRBD2 matches at 11 bases. Germline CDR1 and CDR2: MNHEY and SMNVEV (reference sequence). Unmatched junction bases numbered 4, after V lost 0 bases and J lost 6 bases. This CDR3 region has 16 residues. CDR3 region: CASSLSRTSGFNEQFF. The CDR3 DNA is TGTGCCAGCAGTTTATCTAGGACTAGCGGGTTCAATGAGCAGTTCTTC.

This sequence joins TRBV15 and TRBJ1-2, with a possible D match to TRBD1 (5 bases). Germline loops: CDR1 LNHNV, CDR2 YYDKDF (reference sequence). The CDR3 totals 15 residues. Trimming took off 0 bases at V and 7 bases at J, with 15 bases between the two ends. The CDR3: CATSRDRGPEGGYTF. Here the CDR3 DNA reads TGTGCCACCAGCAGAGATCGGGGCCCTGAGGGTGGCTACACCTTC.

J is TRBJ1-1 and V is TRBV29-1; D gene ambiguous. This CDR3 has 13 amino acids. Trimming cost V 2 bases and J 8 bases, with 15 bases left between them. From germline, CDR1 is SQVTM and CDR2 ANQGSEA. CDR3 region: CSVEFGQRVEAFF. Written as DNA, the CDR3 is TGCAGCGTTGAATTTGGGCAGAGGGTGGAAGCTTTCTTT. The variable domain in full, completed from reference TRBV29-1 and TRBJ1-1, reads SAVISQKPSRDICQRGTSLTIQCQVDSQVTMMFWYRQQPGQSLTLIATANQGSEATYESGFVIDKFPISRPNLTFSTLTVSNMSPEDSSIYLCSVEFGQRVEAFFGQGTRLTVV.

The CDR3 nucleotides read TGTGCCAGCAGCGCAGGGGGAGGCCACGAGCAGTACTTC. It specifies CASSAGGGHEQYF. The V call is TRBV9, the J call TRBJ2-7, with D possibly matching TRBD1 (7 bases). Trimming removed 3 bases from V and 5 bases from J, with 12 bases in between. The CDR3 consists of 13 residues. Germline V gives CDR1 SGDLS, CDR2 YYNGEE. The full variable domain, completed using reference TRBV9 and TRBJ2-7, is DSGVTQTPKHLITATGQRVTLRCSPRSGDLSVYWYQQSLDQGLQFLIQYYNGEERAKGNILERFSAQQFPDLHSELNLSSLELGDSALYFCASSAGGGHEQYFGPGTRLTVT.

The chain carries TRBV27 and TRBJ2-1; D unresolved. Germline CDR1 MNHEY, CDR2 SMNVEV (reference sequence). V was cut by 6 bases and J by 0 bases, with 9 bases left in between. The CDR3 extends over 14 amino acids. The CDR3 region has the DNA TGTGCCAGCAGCCTTACTTACTCCTACAATGAGCAGTTCTTC. It is translated as CASSLTYSYNEQFF.

The chain combines TRBV18 with TRBJ2-5; D is unresolved. The ends were cut back, 4 bases at V and 5 bases at J, with 8 bases in the middle. The CDR3 runs to 12 residues. Germline-derived CDR1 and CDR2 are KGHSH and LQKENI. The CDR3 bases are TGTGCCAGCTCACAACTTGCGGAGACCCAGTACTTC. It is translated as CASSQLAETQYF.

The J gene is TRBJ2-5, the V gene TRBV30, with D hard to call. The CDR3 runs to 14 residues. Germline assignment: CDR1 GTSNPN and CDR2 SVGIG (reference sequence). Deletions cut 1 base from V and 7 bases from J, with 16 bases between. CDR3 nucleotide sequence: TGTGCCTGGAGTGACCGACGGAGCCTAGGGACCCAGTACTTC. Protein sequence: CAWSDRRSLGTQYF.

The chain recombines TRBV9 with TRBJ2-1; D might be TRBD2 (5 bases). This CDR3 spans 16 amino acids. Deletions cut 3 bases from V and 8 bases from J, with 21 bases between. Per germline, CDR1 SGDLS and CDR2 YYNGEE. The CDR3 sequence is CASSEGALDGGYEQFF. As DNA, the CDR3 is TGTGCCAGCAGCGAGGGTGCACTAGATGGAGGCTATGAGCAGTTCTTC.

The chain uses TRBV19 and TRBJ2-1; TRBD1 matches at 9 bases. The CDR3 loop spans 16 amino acids. V trimming: 5 bases; J trimming: 2 bases; junction bases outside the gene matches: 7. The germline V gene encodes CDR1 LNHDA and CDR2 SQIVND (reference sequence). CDR3 residues: CASSPGTGFAYNEQFF. CDR3 nucleotides: TGTGCCAGTAGTCCCGGGACAGGGTTTGCCTACAATGAGCAGTTCTTC. Filled out from reference TRBV19 and TRBJ2-1, the complete variable domain reads DGGITQSPKYLFRKEGQNVTLSCEQNLNHDAMYWYRQDPGQGLRLIYYSQIVNDFQKGDIAEGYSVSREKKESFPLTVTSAQKNPTAFYLCASSPGTGFAYNEQFFGPGTRLTVL.

The rearrangement joins TRBV29-1 to TRBJ2-1; TRBD2 agrees at 11 bases. The junction had 11 bases not matched to a gene; V was cut back by 7 bases and J by 9 bases. Germline V lookup: CDR1 SQVTM, CDR2 ANQGSEA. CDR3 length equals 14 residues. DNA for the CDR3: TGCAGCGGACAACTAGCGGGAGTAAAAACTGAGCAGTTCTTC. This translates into CSGQLAGVKTEQFF.

The rearrangement uses TRBV15 and TRBJ2-1, with a tentative D call TRBD1 (6 bases). This CDR3 spans 16 amino acids. Germline V lookup: CDR1 LNHNV, CDR2 YYDKDF (reference sequence). Trimming removed 3 bases from V and 6 bases from J, with 18 bases in between. CDR3 DNA: TGTGCCACCAGCAGGTCCGTCGTACAGGGCGGCAATGAGCAGTTCTTC. The encoded protein is CATSRSVVQGGNEQFF.